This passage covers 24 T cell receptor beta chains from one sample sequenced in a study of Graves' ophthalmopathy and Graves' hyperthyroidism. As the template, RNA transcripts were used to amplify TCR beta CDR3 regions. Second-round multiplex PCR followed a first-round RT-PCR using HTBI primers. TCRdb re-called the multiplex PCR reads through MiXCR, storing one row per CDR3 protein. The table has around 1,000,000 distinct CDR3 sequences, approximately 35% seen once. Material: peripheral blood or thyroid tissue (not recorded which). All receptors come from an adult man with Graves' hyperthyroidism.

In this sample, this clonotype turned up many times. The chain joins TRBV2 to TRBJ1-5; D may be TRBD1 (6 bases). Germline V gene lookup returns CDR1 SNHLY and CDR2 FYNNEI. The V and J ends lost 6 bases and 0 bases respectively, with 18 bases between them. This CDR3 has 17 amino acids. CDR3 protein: CASRETGQFYSNQPQHF. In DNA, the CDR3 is TGTGCCAGCAGAGAGACTGGACAGTTCTATAGCAATCAGCCCCAGCATTTT.

As DNA, the CDR3 is TGTGCCAGCACTAAACAGCATTTT. This gives the protein CASTKQHF. The chain employs TRBV7-9 and TRBJ1-5; D uncertain. The CDR3 extends over 8 amino acids. Trimming took 7 bases from V and 13 from J, leaving 5 bases between them. Germline CDR1 is SEHNR and CDR2 is FQNEAQ (reference sequence).

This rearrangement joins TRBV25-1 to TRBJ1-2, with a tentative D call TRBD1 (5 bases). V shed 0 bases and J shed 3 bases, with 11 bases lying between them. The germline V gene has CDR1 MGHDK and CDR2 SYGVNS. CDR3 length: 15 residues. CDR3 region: CASSEYDRADYGYTF. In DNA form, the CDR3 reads TGTGCCAGCAGTGAATACGACAGAGCGGACTATGGCTACACCTTC.

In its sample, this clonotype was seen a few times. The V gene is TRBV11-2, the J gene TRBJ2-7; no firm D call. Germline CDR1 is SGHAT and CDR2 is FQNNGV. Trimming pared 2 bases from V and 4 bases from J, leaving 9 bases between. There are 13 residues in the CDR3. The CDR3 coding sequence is TGTGCCAGCAGCTTAAAACACCCGTACGAGCAGTACTTC. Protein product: CASSLKHPYEQYF.

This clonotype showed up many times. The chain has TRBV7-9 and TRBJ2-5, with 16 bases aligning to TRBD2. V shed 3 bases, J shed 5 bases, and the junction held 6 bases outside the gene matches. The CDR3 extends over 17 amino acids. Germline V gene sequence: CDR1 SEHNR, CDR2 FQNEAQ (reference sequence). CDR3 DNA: TGTGCCAGCAGCTTCGGGACTAGCGGGGGGGCCGATGAGACCCAGTACTTC. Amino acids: CASSFGTSGGADETQYF. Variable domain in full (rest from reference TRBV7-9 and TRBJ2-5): DTGVSQNPRHKITKRGQNVTFRCDPISEHNRLYWYRQTLGQGPEFLTYFQNEAQLEKSRLLSDRFSAERPKGSFSTLEIQRTEQGDSAMYLCASSFGTSGGADETQYFGPGTRLLVL.

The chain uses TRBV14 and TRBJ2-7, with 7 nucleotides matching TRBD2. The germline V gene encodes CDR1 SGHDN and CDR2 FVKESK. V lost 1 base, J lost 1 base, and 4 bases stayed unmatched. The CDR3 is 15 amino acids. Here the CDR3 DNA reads TGTGCCAGCAGCCAAGCGGTCGGGGGGTCCTACGAGCAGTACTTC. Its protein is CASSQAVGGSYEQYF. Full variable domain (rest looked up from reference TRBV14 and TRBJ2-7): EAGVTQFPSHSVIEKGQTVTLRCDPISGHDNLYWYRRVMGKEIKFLLHFVKESKQDESGMPNNRFLAERTGGTYSTLKVQPAELEDSGVYFCASSQAVGGSYEQYFGPGTRLTVT.

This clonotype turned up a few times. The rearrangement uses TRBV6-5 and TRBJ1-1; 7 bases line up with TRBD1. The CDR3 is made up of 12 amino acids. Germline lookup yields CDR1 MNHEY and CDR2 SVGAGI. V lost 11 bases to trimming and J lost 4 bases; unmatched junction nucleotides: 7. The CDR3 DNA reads TGTGCCGTCCAAGGGGGCGGCACTGAAGCTTTCTTT. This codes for CAVQGGGTEAFF.

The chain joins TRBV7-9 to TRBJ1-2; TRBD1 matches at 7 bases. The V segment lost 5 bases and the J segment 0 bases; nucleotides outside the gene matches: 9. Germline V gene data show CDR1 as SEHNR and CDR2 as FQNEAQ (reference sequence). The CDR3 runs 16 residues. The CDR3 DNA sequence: TGTGCCAGCAGCAAAATGGGGGGGACAGCTAACTATGGCTACACCTTC. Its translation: CASSKMGGTANYGYTF.

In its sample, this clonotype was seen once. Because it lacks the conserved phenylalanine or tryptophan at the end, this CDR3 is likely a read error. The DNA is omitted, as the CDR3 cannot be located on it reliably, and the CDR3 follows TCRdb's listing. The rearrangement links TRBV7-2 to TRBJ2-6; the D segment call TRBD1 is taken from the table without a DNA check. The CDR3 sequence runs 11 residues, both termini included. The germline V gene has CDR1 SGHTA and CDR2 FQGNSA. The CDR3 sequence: CASSLVPRGGT.

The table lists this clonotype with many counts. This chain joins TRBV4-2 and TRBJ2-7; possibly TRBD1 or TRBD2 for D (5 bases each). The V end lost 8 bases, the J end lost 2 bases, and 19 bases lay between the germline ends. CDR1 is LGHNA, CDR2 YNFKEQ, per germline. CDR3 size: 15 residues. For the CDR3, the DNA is TGTGCCAGCTCTAACCCCGGGACGGAGGCCTACGAGCAGTACTTC. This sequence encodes CASSNPGTEAYEQYF.

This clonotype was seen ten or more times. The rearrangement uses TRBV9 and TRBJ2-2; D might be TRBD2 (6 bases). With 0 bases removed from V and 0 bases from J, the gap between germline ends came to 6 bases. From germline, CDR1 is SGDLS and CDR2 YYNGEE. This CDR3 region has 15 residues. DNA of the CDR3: TGTGCCAGCAGCGTAGCGGGAGCGAACACCGGGGAGCTGTTTTTT. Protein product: CASSVAGANTGELFF. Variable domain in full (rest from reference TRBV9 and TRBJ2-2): DSGVTQTPKHLITATGQRVTLRCSPRSGDLSVYWYQQSLDQGLQFLIQYYNGEERAKGNILERFSAQQFPDLHSELNLSSLELGDSALYFCASSVAGANTGELFFGEGSRLTVL.

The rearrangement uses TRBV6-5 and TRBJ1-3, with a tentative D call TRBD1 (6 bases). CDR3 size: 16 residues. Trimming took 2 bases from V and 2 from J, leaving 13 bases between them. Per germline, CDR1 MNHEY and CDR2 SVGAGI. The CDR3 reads CASSYRGGRPGNTIYF. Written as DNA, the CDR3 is TGTGCCAGCAGTTACCGAGGGGGACGGCCTGGAAACACCATATATTTT.

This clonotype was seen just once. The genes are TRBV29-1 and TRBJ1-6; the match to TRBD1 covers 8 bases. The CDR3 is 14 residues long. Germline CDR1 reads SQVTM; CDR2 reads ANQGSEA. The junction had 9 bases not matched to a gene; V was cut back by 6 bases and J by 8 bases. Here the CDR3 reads CSVGQDTKDSPLHF. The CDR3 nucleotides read TGCAGCGTGGGACAGGACACGAAGGATTCACCCCTCCACTTT.

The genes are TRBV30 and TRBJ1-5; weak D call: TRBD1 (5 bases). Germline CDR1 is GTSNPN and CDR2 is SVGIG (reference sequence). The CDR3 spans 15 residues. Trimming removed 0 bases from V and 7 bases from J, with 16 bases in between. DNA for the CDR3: TGTGCCTGGAGTGTACGGGGGAGGGGCCGGCAGCCCCAGCATTTT. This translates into CAWSVRGRGRQPQHF.

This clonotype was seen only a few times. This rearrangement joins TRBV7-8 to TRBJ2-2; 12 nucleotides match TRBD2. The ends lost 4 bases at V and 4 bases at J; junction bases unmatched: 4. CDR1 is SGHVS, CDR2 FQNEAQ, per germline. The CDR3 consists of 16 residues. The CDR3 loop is CASSYRLAGATGELFF. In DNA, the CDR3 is TGTGCCAGCAGCTACCGACTAGCGGGAGCCACCGGGGAGCTGTTTTTT.

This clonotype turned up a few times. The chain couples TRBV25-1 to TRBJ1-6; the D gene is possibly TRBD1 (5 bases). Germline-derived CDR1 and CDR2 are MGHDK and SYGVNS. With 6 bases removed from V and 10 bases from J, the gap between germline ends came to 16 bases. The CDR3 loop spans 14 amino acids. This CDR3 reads CASRDHGGRSPLHF. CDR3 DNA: TGTGCCAGCAGAGATCACGGGGGTCGCTCACCCCTCCACTTT.

The CDR3 protein is CSVTRRDTEAFF. In DNA, the CDR3 is TGCAGCGTTACCAGGAGGGACACTGAAGCTTTCTTT. This chain joins TRBV29-1 and TRBJ1-1; D remains unclear. The CDR3 consists of 12 residues. The V gene lost 5 bases and the J gene lost 3 bases, with 10 bases spanning the gap. Germline V gene sequence: CDR1 SQVTM, CDR2 ANQGSEA.

The DNA for the CDR3 is TGTGCCAGCAGCTTATCGACAGGATCGAACACCGGGGAGCTGTTTTTT. Encoded protein: CASSLSTGSNTGELFF. The chain employs TRBV7-9 and TRBJ2-2, with a tentative D call TRBD1 (6 bases). This CDR3 has 16 residues. V was clipped by 2 bases and J by 0 bases, with 10 bases between them. Germline values: CDR1 SEHNR, CDR2 FQNEAQ (reference sequence).

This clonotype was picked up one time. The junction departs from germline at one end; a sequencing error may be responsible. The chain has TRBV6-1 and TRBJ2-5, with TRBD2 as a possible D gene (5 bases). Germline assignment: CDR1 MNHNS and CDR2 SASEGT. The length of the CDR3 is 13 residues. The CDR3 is CVSSRGRLETQYF. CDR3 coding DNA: TGTGTCAGCAGCCGGGGAAGATTAGAGACTCAGTACTTC.

This chain's CDR3 is CSFYLDQGGQPQHF. For the CDR3, the DNA is TGCAGCTTCTACTTGGATCAGGGAGGGCAGCCCCAGCATTTT. The chain combines TRBV29-1 with TRBJ1-5; TRBD1 is a possible D gene (5 bases). The V gene lost 8 bases and the J gene lost 7 bases, with 21 bases spanning the gap. The germline V gene encodes CDR1 SQVTM and CDR2 ANQGSEA. The CDR3 contains 14 residues. The full variable domain, with the rest looked up from reference TRBV29-1 and TRBJ1-5, is SAVISQKPSRDICQRGTSLTIQCQVDSQVTMMFWYRQQPGQSLTLIATANQGSEATYESGFVIDKFPISRPNLTFSTLTVSNMSPEDSSIYLCSFYLDQGGQPQHFGDGTRLSIL.

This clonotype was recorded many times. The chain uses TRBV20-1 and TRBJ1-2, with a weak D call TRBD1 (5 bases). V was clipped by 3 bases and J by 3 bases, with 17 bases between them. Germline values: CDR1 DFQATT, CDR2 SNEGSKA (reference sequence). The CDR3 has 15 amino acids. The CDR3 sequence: CSASSPRDGDYGYTF. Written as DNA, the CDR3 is TGCAGTGCTAGTTCCCCGAGGGACGGAGACTATGGCTACACCTTC.

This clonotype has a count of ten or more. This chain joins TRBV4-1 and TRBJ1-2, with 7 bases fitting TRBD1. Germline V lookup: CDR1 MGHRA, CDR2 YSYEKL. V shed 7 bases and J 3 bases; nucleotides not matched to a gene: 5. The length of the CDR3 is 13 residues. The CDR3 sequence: CASTGQADYGYTF. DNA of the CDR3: TGCGCCAGCACCGGACAGGCAGACTATGGCTACACCTTC.

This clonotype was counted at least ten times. CDR3 residues: CASSPATSTYEQYF. The DNA of the CDR3 is TGTGCCAGCAGTCCAGCGACATCCACCTACGAGCAGTACTTC. The chain links TRBV28 to TRBJ2-7; D is uncertain. CDR3 length: 14 residues. Looked up from germline, CDR1 is MDHEN and CDR2 is SYDVKM. V shed 5 bases and J shed 2 bases, with 13 bases lying between them.

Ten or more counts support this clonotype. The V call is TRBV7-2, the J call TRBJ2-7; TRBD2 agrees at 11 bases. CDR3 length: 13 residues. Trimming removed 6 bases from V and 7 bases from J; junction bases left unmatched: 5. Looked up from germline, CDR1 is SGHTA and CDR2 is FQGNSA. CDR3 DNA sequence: TGTGCCAGCAGAGTACTAGCGGGAGTTGAGCAGTACTTC. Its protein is CASRVLAGVEQYF.